The rows below give T cell receptor beta chains drawn from one sample of a study of T cells after yellow fever vaccination. One entry per CDR3 protein, called by TCRdb with MiXCR from the 5' RACE reads. The sample lists 120,000 or so distinct CDR3 sequences; over 8% were seen once. Sequencing used CD8+ T cells sorted from PBMCs, obtained on the day of the yellow fever booster vaccination. These receptors were taken from a young man who received the YFV17D yellow fever vaccine. The CDR3 runs from the conserved cysteine through the conserved F or W. A D gene is named only where the DNA matches it firmly. Some rows mark clone size as missing; the rest say once, few, many or name a class of expanded clone.

TRBJ1-5	TRBV6-1	.	many	TGTGCCAGCAGTGAAGGCACCGGGGGATGGCAGCCCCAGCATTTT	CASSEGTGGWQPQHF
TRBJ2-7	TRBV7-6	.	.	TGTGCCAGCAGCTTAGCGTCGCACGGGGAAGTTGCGAACGAGCAGTACTTC	CASSLASHGEVANEQYF
TRBJ1-5	TRBV7-9	TRBD1	few	TGTGCCAGCTCCCGGGACAGTATCAATCAGCCCCAGCATTTT	CASSRDSINQPQHF
TRBJ2-7	TRBV12-3/TRBV12-4	.	.	TGTGCCAGCAGCCCCGACACAAACTCCTACGAGCAGTACTTC	CASSPDTNSYEQYF
TRBJ2-3	TRBV7-6	.	.	TGTGCCAGCAGCTCGGATGGGAGGTCAGGGGTCGGCACAGATACGCAGTATTTT	CASSSDGRSGVGTDTQYF
TRBJ2-4	TRBV12-3/TRBV12-4	.	few	TGTGCCAGCAGCCTTATGGGCGGGGAGAACATTCAGTACTTC	CASSLMGGENIQYF
TRBJ2-5	TRBV20-1	.	many	TGCAGTGCTACAACCGGGACATCCGAAGAGACCCAGTACTTC	CSATTGTSEETQYF
TRBJ1-3	TRBV12-3/TRBV12-4	TRBD1	few	TGTGCCAGTGCTAGGGACAGCAGTTACTCTGGAAACACCATATATTTT	CASARDSSYSGNTIYF
TRBJ2-7	TRBV7-9	.	many	TGTGCCAGCAGCCACATCCGGACCGGCCCGAGGGAGCAGTACTTC	CASSHIRTGPREQYF
TRBJ1-5	TRBV6-6	.	.	TGTGCCAGCAGTTACTCGAACCAGGTAGAGGGCAATCAGCCCCAGCATTTT	CASSYSNQVEGNQPQHF
TRBJ1-1	TRBV28	.	.	TGTGCCAGCAGCTTAGGGGTCCTCACTGAAGCTTTCTTT	CASSLGVLTEAFF
TRBJ2-1	TRBV6-2/TRBV6-3	TRBD1	once	TGTGCCAGCAGCGACAGGGCTACCTACAATGAGCAGTTCTTC	CASSDRATYNEQFF
TRBJ1-4	TRBV29-1	TRBD1	few	TGCAGCGTCGTATTGACAGGGTTTAATGAAAAACTGTTTTTT	CSVVLTGFNEKLFF
TRBJ1-1	TRBV7-2	TRBD1	few	TGTGCCAGCAGCTTCGGCAGGGGGCGAGGGAGGCTCGCTTTCTTT	CASSFGRGRGRLAFF
TRBJ2-4	TRBV20-1	.	many	TGCAGTGCTGGTTCTTTTCGAAACATTCAGTACTTC	CSAGSFRNIQYF
TRBJ2-2	TRBV4-3	.	.	TGCGCCAGCAGCCAAGGGGGATCCTACACCGGGGAGCTGTTTTTT	CASSQGGSYTGELFF
TRBJ1-2	TRBV29-1	TRBD1	few	TGCAGCGTTGAAGATAACAGGGGTTACTATGGCTACACCTTC	CSVEDNRGYYGYTF
TRBJ2-2	TRBV10-3	TRBD1	few	TGTGCCATCAGTGAGTCGCGTGACAGGGACACCGGGGAGCTGTTTTTT	CAISESRDRDTGELFF
TRBJ2-1	TRBV6-6	.	.	TGTGCCAGCAGTTGGGGGGAGCAGTTCTTC	CASSWGEQFF
TRBJ2-3	TRBV6-2/TRBV6-3	.	many	TGTGCCAGCAGTTACACCGCACTTTGGGGGCCAGATACGCAGTATTTT	CASSYTALWGPDTQYF
TRBJ2-7	TRBV4-1	TRBD1	.	TGCGCCAGCAGCCAAACGAGGACAGGTTACGAGCAGTACTTC	CASSQTRTGYEQYF
TRBJ1-5	TRBV20-1	TRBD1	.	TGCAGTGCGATCGTTCCGGGACAGGGGGCAGGTCAGCCCCAGCATTTT	CSAIVPGQGAGQPQHF
TRBJ2-1	TRBV10-3	.	many	TGTGCCATCAGTCTGGGGGGCGATTCCTACAATGAGCAGTTCTTC	CAISLGGDSYNEQFF
TRBJ1-6	TRBV28	TRBD1	few	TGTGCCAGTCGGGGACAGGGCGAATCCAGTTCACCCCTCCACTTT	CASRGQGESSSPLHF
TRBJ2-2	TRBV7-9	.	.	TGTGCCAGCACCGCCGGGCGGACCGGGGAGCTGTTTTTT	CASTAGRTGELFF
TRBJ2-5	TRBV5-1	.	.	TGCGCCAGCAGCTTGGCCGCCGGCCCCCGCGCCCAAGAGACCCAGTACTTC	CASSLAAGPRAQETQYF
TRBJ1-4	TRBV7-9	.	few	TGTGCCAGCAGCTTTATCCCAGATGAAAAACTGTTTTTT	CASSFIPDEKLFF
TRBJ2-1	TRBV11-2	.	.	TGTGCCAGCAGCTTGGGACTGTTATACAATGAGCAGTTCTTC	CASSLGLLYNEQFF
TRBJ2-3	TRBV7-9	.	many	TGTGCCAGCAGCTCGACGGGGGACCTTAGCACAGATACGCAGTATTTT	CASSSTGDLSTDTQYF
TRBJ1-6	TRBV10-2	TRBD1	few	TGCGCCAGCACCCCGGGACAGGGAGGATCACCCCTCCACTTT	CASTPGQGGSPLHF
TRBJ2-7	TRBV6-6	.	few	TGTGCCAGCAGTTACGGTCAGCTTGCCTACGAGCAGTACTTC	CASSYGQLAYEQYF
TRBJ1-2	TRBV7-6	.	.	TGTGCCAGCAGCTTAAAGGAATGGAGAAATGGCTACACCTTC	CASSLKEWRNGYTF
TRBJ2-5	TRBV20-1	TRBD1	few	TGCAGTGCTAGGGACAGGGGAAAAATCCAAGAGACCCAGTACTTC	CSARDRGKIQETQYF
TRBJ2-2	TRBV12-3/TRBV12-4	.	few	TGTGCCAGCAGAGGAGGGGGCGCGGACACCGGGGAGCTGTTTTTT	CASRGGGADTGELFF
TRBJ2-7	TRBV7-9	.	few	TGTGCCACCGGCGAGAGCCCGCTTCGCTCCTACGAGCAGTACTTC	CATGESPLRSYEQYF
TRBJ1-2	TRBV10-3	.	.	TGTGCCATCATGGCTAACTATGGCTACACCTTC	CAIMANYGYTF